The T cell receptor (beta chain) described here comes from a study of T-cell memory formation after mild COVID-19. Trimming stripped 0 bases from V and 2 bases from J, with 9 bases between. This CDR3 has 15 amino acids. From germline, CDR1 is SGHKS and CDR2 YYEKEE (reference sequence). A word on this clonotype: Its antigen is unknown.

Study-level results: Clones shrinking from day 15 to 85 showed even CD4/CD8 mixes; later expanders tilted CD4+. Several responding clones turned up in pre-infection memory, indicating that cross-reactive memory may have taken part.

TCR alpha and TCR beta cDNA libraries carrying sample barcodes and UMIs came from 5'RACE with constant-segment primers. TCRdb re-called the 5' RACE reads with MiXCR, one entry per CDR3 protein. This table holds approximately 240,000 distinct CDR3 sequences, about a sixth found once. The sequence came from a man between 18 and 29 years old who had mild COVID-19 (a few samples of this study predate the infection). Cell type and time point are not known. The rearrangement joins TRBV5-5 to TRBJ1-3; no definite D call. Sample: PBMCs or a T cell subset sorted from them (not recorded which). DNA for the CDR3: TGTGCCAGCAGCTTGGGAGTTGCACCTGGAAACACCATATATTTT. This codes for CASSLGVAPGNTIYF.